One sample yielded the 21 T cell receptor beta chains listed below, sequenced in a study of blood T cell repertoires in COVID-19 (dated by TCRdb to the early 2020s). The receptor library was made with the immunoSEQ multiplex PCR assay. In TCRdb, the immuneACCESS table is reduced to in-frame sequences with V and J assigned. These tables do not hold every clone; where another copy was compared, an unresolved V gene accounts for under half, and the others remain unexplained. In this sample the table shows fewer than 85,000 clones, 65% to 80% of which occur a single time. The ten largest clonotypes hold 15% to 20% of the sample. Sequencing was carried out using peripheral blood. The receptors were gathered from an elderly woman with active or convalescent COVID-19.

The rearrangement uses TRBV9 and TRBJ1-1; 7 bases fit TRBD1. From germline, CDR1 is SGDLS and CDR2 YYNGEE. V was pared by 4 bases and J by 3 bases, with 6 bases of the junction left unmatched. This CDR3 has 14 residues. Here the CDR3 DNA reads TGTGCCAGCAGCCCACAGGGGATCGACACTGAAGCTTTCTTT. This codes for CASSPQGIDTEAFF.

The chain employs TRBV12-3 or TRBV12-4 and TRBJ1-4; D not resolved. The CDR3 runs to 13 residues. With 4 bases removed from V and 3 bases from J, the gap between germline ends came to 6 bases. The CDR3 protein is CASSSQSNEKLFF. Here the CDR3 DNA reads TGTGCCAGCAGTTCGCAGTCTAATGAAAAACTGTTTTTT.

The V call is TRBV30, the J call TRBJ1-3; no reliable D call. Germline assignment: CDR1 GTSNPN and CDR2 SVGIG (reference sequence). This CDR3 region has 14 residues. V shed 2 bases and J shed 1 base, with 9 bases lying between them. The CDR3 DNA sequence: TGTGCCTGGAGTCCCCAGGTTTCTGGAAACACCATATATTTT. It translates to CAWSPQVSGNTIYF.

The V call is TRBV5-4, the J call TRBJ1-1; weak D call: TRBD1 (5 bases). The CDR3 has 15 amino acids. Per germline, CDR1 SGHNT and CDR2 YYREEE (reference sequence). Trimming took off 0 bases at V and 3 bases at J, with 12 bases between the two ends. In nucleotides, the CDR3 is TGTGCCAGCAGCTTGGCCTGGGGAGGGGACACTGAAGCTTTCTTT. Protein: CASSLAWGGDTEAFF.

V is TRBV19 and J is TRBJ2-2, with D possibly being TRBD1 (6 bases). There are 15 residues in the CDR3. Germline values: CDR1 LNHDA, CDR2 SQIVND (reference sequence). Trimming removed 6 bases from V and 0 bases from J, with 11 bases in between. The CDR3 loop is CASRKGTSNTGELFF. The DNA for the CDR3 is TGTGCCAGTAGAAAAGGGACATCGAACACCGGGGAGCTGTTTTTT.

V is TRBV9 and J is TRBJ2-3; D is undetermined. The CDR3 spans 11 residues. Germline CDR1 reads SGDLS; CDR2 reads YYNGEE. Trimming shortened V by 3 bases and J by 5 bases, and 4 bases separated the two germline ends. CDR3 nucleotide sequence: TGTGCCAGCAGCGCCCTAGATACGCAGTATTTT. It codes for CASSALDTQYF.

This chain connects TRBV6-1 to TRBJ2-2; D is unresolved. Trimming shortened V by 2 bases and J by 0 bases, and 7 bases separated the two germline ends. CDR1 MNHNS and CDR2 SASEGT come from the germline V gene. The CDR3 loop spans 15 amino acids. This chain's CDR3 is CASSERPANTGELFF. CDR3 coding DNA: TGTGCCAGCAGTGAACGTCCGGCGAACACCGGGGAGCTGTTTTTT.

V gene TRBV4-3 combines with J gene TRBJ1-2; tentatively, D is TRBD1 (6 bases). The germline V and J ends were trimmed by 0 bases and 4 bases, with 12 bases remaining between them. The germline V gene encodes CDR1 LGHNA and CDR2 YSLEER. The CDR3 loop spans 15 amino acids. The CDR3 nucleotides are TGCGCCAGCAGCCAAGAAAGAGTAGGGGGCTATGGCTACACCTTC. Its translation is CASSQERVGGYGYTF.

V is TRBV7-2 and J is TRBJ2-1; TRBD1 aligns across 8 bases. The V and J ends lost 6 bases and 5 bases, in that order; junction bases with no gene match: 12. The CDR3 runs to 16 residues. Germline assignment: CDR1 SGHTA and CDR2 FQGNSA. The CDR3 nucleotides are TGTGCCAGCAGTCCAAGGACAGGGCCCAGGGACAATGAGCAGTTCTTC. This sequence encodes CASSPRTGPRDNEQFF.

The chain employs TRBV12-3 or TRBV12-4 and TRBJ2-1; the match to TRBD1 covers 9 bases. V trimming: 6 bases; J trimming: 6 bases; junction bases outside the gene matches: 3. This CDR3 region has 13 residues. DNA of the CDR3: TGTGCCAGCAGGGGACAGGGTAGCAATGAGCAGTTCTTC. As protein: CASRGQGSNEQFF.

Written as DNA, the CDR3 is TGTGCCAGTAGTTCGCAGGCACTCTATGGCTACACCTTC. As protein: CASSSQALYGYTF. This sequence joins TRBV19 and TRBJ1-2, with D uncertain. CDR3 length: 13 residues. The germline V gene has CDR1 LNHDA and CDR2 SQIVND (reference sequence). V was cut by 5 bases and J by 4 bases, with 11 bases left in between. Full variable domain (outside the CDR3, taken from reference TRBV19 and TRBJ1-2): DGGITQSPKYLFRKEGQNVTLSCEQNLNHDAMYWYRQDPGQGLRLIYYSQIVNDFQKGDIAEGYSVSREKKESFPLTVTSAQKNPTAFYLCASSSQALYGYTFGSGTRLTVV.

This chain links TRBV3-1 (or the pseudogene TRBV3-2) with TRBJ2-2; tentatively, D is TRBD1 (6 bases). The V gene's germline CDR1 is LGHDT and CDR2 YNNKEL (reference sequence). V gave up 4 bases and J gave up 1 base, with 7 bases separating them. The CDR3 has 14 residues. CDR3 protein: CASSLTGNTGELFF. The CDR3 DNA reads TGTGCCAGCAGCCTGACAGGGAACACCGGGGAGCTGTTTTTT.

The rearrangement links TRBV7-3 to TRBJ2-7; 8 nucleotides agree with TRBD1. The germline CDR1 and CDR2 sequences are SGHTA and FQGTGA. The CDR3 runs 14 residues. J lost 7 bases, V lost 4 bases, and 9 bases had no gene match. CDR3 sequence: CASSSGGRLSEQYF. The CDR3 DNA sequence: TGTGCCAGCAGCTCAGGGGGCAGGCTGAGTGAGCAGTACTTC.

The rearrangement joins TRBV2 to TRBJ2-7; 11 nucleotides line up with TRBD2. V lost 8 bases, J lost 3 bases, and 3 bases stayed unmatched. Germline V gives CDR1 SNHLY, CDR2 FYNNEI. The CDR3 is made up of 13 amino acids. The CDR3, as DNA: TGTGCCAGCCAAACTAGCGGGGGCTACGAGCAGTACTTC. Translated: CASQTSGGYEQYF.

There are a few counts of this clone. V is TRBV4-3 and J is TRBJ2-3, with 11 bases matching TRBD2. V lost 2 bases, J lost 7 bases, and 8 bases stayed unmatched. Germline CDR1 LGHNA, CDR2 YSLEER. The CDR3 is 16 residues long. This chain's CDR3 is CASSQFSGGAGNTQYF. CDR3 bases: TGCGCCAGCAGCCAATTTAGCGGGGGGGCCGGAAATACGCAGTATTTT.

As concerns this clone: Other DNA sequences within the sample encode an identical CDR3. The chain is built from TRBV5-1 and TRBJ1-1; D uncertain. This CDR3 is built from 13 residues. CDR1 and CDR2 (germline): SGHRS, YFSETQ. Trimming shortened V by 4 bases and J by 1 base, and 8 bases separated the two germline ends. The CDR3 DNA sequence: TGCGCCAGCAGCCGCTCAGGGAACACTGAAGCTTTCTTT. Protein sequence: CASSRSGNTEAFF.

This clone was seen a single time. This chain connects TRBV5-1 to TRBJ2-2; D is uncertain. This CDR3 comprises 16 residues. The germline V gene encodes CDR1 SGHRS and CDR2 YFSETQ. V lost 4 bases and J lost 4, with 17 bases in between. The CDR3 here is CASSVVSGVGTGELFF. The CDR3 DNA is TGCGCCAGCAGCGTGGTTAGTGGAGTTGGCACCGGGGAGCTGTTTTTT.

This chain links TRBV5-6 with TRBJ1-4; D uncertain. Germline V lookup: CDR1 SGHDT, CDR2 YYEEEE. The CDR3 is 11 residues long. Trimming cost V 4 bases and J 8 bases, with 6 bases left between them. The CDR3 loop reads CASSRGEKLFF. In nucleotides, the CDR3 is TGTGCCAGCAGCCGCGGGGAAAAACTGTTTTTT. Together with reference TRBV5-6 and TRBJ1-4, the CDR3 gives the full variable domain: DAGVTQSPTHLIKTRGQQVTLRCSPKSGHDTVSWYQQALGQGPQFIFQYYEEEERQRGNFPDRFSGHQFPNYSSELNVNALLLGDSALYLCASSRGEKLFFGSGTQLSVL.

The V call is TRBV10-2, the J call TRBJ1-5; weak D call: TRBD1 (6 bases). From germline, CDR1 is WSHSY and CDR2 SAAADI. The germline V and J ends were trimmed by 8 bases and 2 bases, with 10 bases remaining between them. This CDR3 contains 13 residues. CDR3 region: CASGTSGNQPQHF. The CDR3 DNA follows: TGCGCCAGCGGGACATCGGGCAATCAGCCCCAGCATTTT.

The V and J genes are TRBV19 and TRBJ1-1; the D gene is possibly TRBD1 (5 bases). The V gene lost 7 bases and the J gene lost 0 bases, with 12 bases spanning the gap. Germline V gene data show CDR1 as LNHDA and CDR2 as SQIVND (reference sequence). This CDR3 region has 14 residues. CDR3 DNA: TGTGCCAGTATTAAACCGGGGGTGAACACTGAAGCTTTCTTT. It is translated as CASIKPGVNTEAFF.

The rearrangement links TRBV28 to TRBJ1-5; TRBD1 matches at 9 bases. Germline lookup yields CDR1 MDHEN and CDR2 SYDVKM. Germline trimming cut 2 bases from V and 6 bases from J; bases unmatched to any gene: 8. CDR3 length equals 16 residues. The CDR3 DNA sequence: TGTGCCAGCAGTTTACTGACAGGGGGTGGGGGTCAGCCCCAGCATTTT. Encoded protein: CASSLLTGGGGQPQHF.